This TCR beta chain comes out of a study of T-cell reconstitution after alpha-beta-depleted transplantation in children. Study-wide findings and caveats: A year had passed since transplant, and T-cell counts and diversity by then came mostly from newly produced T cells. Several hundred graft clones that had expanded were reportedly the source of alpha-beta T cells about two months after transplant. Some patients owed their high day-60 TCRbeta diversity to surviving recipient T cells and thymic progenitors.

This clonotype was detected a few times. Its cognate antigen is unknown. TCRbeta library preparation incorporated unique molecular identifiers. TCRdb used MiXCR to reprocess the PCR reads, holding one entry per CDR3 protein. This sample has roughly 490,000 distinct CDR3 sequences, with over 9.5% found just once. This CDR3 comprises 20 residues. V lost 3 bases, J lost 4 bases, and 28 bases lay in between. Germline V gene lookup returns CDR1 KGHSH and CDR2 LQKENI. The sequence derives from a female patient aged 2-15 years who had a stem cell transplant for aplastic anemia, so the T cells may come from the graft donor. The chain is built from TRBV18 and TRBJ2-1, with TRBD2 as a possible D gene (6 bases). The material sequenced was PBMCs, mostly from graft donor cells, taken 180 days after TCRalphabeta/CD19-depleted stem cell transplant. The CDR3 is CASSPSEGFGGAENYNEQFF. The CDR3 bases are TGTGCCAGCTCACCGTCCGAGGGTTTCGGGGGAGCTGAGAATTACAATGAGCAGTTCTTC.